The sequence of this T cell receptor (beta chain) was determined in a study of response to subunit inactivated influenza vaccine. Findings of the study overall: Researchers suggested that each seasonal influenza vaccination recruits few new T cells.

To note about this clonotype: Its antigen remains unidentified.

TCRdb redid the calling of the RT-PCR reads with MiXCR, one entry per CDR3 protein. This sample has about 500,000 distinct CDR3 sequences, with more than 15% found just once. The V end was cut by 7 bases, the J end by 7 bases, with 11 bases between. The CDR3 is 11 amino acids. The germline gives CDR1 MDHEN, CDR2 SYDVKM. This TCR derives from a man between 50 and 69 years old who received an inactivated influenza vaccine. This chain connects TRBV28 to TRBJ2-7; no clear D gene. Sequencing was performed on CD4+ T cells sorted from PBMCs, taken around 25 months after vaccination. The CDR3 bases are TGTGCCAGCACCAGTAAGAGGGAGCAGTACTTC. Translation gives CASTSKREQYF.